This T cell receptor beta chain was observed in a study of CD8+CD57+ T cells in acquired aplastic anemia. Genomic DNA, the template, was used for profiling of the TCR beta VDJ and CDR3. TCRdb reprocessed the reads with MiXCR, giving one entry per CDR3 protein. The sample has roughly 150,000 distinct CDR3 sequences, around 45% seen once; the top ten hold under 1.2%. CDR1 KGHDR and CDR2 SFDVKD come from the germline V gene. The CDR3 totals 15 residues. The germline V and J ends were trimmed by 2 bases and 6 bases, with 15 bases remaining between them. This chain connects TRBV24-1 to TRBJ1-1; a weak D match, TRBD1 (5 bases). The sequencing sample was made of sorted CD4+, CD8+, or CD8+CD57+ T cells (not recorded which) from PBMCs. This clonotype originated in a human donor in good health. CDR3 amino acids: CATSDSGTANAEAFF. CDR3 coding DNA: TGTGCCACCAGTGATTCCGGGACGGCTAACGCTGAAGCTTTCTTT.